The sequence of this T cell receptor (beta chain) was determined in a study of PD-1 blockade in mismatch repair-deficient tumors. Study-wide background: Patients had approximately 11 mismatch repair-deficient cancer types and were previously treated and progressing.

Clones were sequenced by immunoSEQ multiplex PCR, and TCRdb holds only the in-frame ones, with some missing. The data hold 56,000 or so clones, with roughly 80% observed a single time. Between the trimmed V and J ends, which lost 2 bases and 5 bases, there was a span of 9 bases. The CDR3 is 13 amino acids. CDR1 and CDR2 (germline): MGHDK, SYGVNS. TCRs were sequenced from a few patients responding to pembrolizumab. The chain joins TRBV25-1 to TRBJ1-2; no reliable D call. The source of this sequence is an adult with mismatch repair-deficient cancer. The source was peripheral blood, collected roughly 20 weeks after starting pembrolizumab. CDR3 DNA sequence: TGTGCCAGCAGTGAAGGAACCCTATATGGCTACACCTTC. The encoded protein is CASSEGTLYGYTF.